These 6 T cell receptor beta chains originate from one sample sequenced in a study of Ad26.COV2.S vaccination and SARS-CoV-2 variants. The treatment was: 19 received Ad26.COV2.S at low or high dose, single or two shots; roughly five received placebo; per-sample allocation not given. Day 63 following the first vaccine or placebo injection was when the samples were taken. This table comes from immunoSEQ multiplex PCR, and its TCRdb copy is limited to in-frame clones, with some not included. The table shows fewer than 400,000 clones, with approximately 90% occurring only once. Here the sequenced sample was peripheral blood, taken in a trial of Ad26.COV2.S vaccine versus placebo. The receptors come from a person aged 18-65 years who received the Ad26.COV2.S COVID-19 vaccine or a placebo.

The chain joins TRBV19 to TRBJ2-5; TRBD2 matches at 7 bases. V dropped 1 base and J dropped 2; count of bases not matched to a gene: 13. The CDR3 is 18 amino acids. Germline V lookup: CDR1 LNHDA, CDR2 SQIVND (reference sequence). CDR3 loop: CASSIVPSGLGSQETQYF. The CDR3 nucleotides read TGTGCCAGTAGTATAGTGCCTAGCGGTCTAGGAAGTCAAGAGACCCAGTACTTC.

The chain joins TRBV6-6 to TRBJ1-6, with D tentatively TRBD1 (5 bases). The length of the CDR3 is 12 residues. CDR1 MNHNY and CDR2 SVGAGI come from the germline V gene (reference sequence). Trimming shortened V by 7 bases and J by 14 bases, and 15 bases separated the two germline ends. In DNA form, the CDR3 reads TGTGCCAGCACTCGATTGGGGGAATCCCTCCACTTT. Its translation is CASTRLGESLHF.

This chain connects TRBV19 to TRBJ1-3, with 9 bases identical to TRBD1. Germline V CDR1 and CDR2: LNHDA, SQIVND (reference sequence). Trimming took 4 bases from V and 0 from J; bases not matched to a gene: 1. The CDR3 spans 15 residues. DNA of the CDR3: TGTGCCAGTAGTACGGGACAGGGCTCTGGAAACACCATATATTTT. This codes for CASSTGQGSGNTIYF.

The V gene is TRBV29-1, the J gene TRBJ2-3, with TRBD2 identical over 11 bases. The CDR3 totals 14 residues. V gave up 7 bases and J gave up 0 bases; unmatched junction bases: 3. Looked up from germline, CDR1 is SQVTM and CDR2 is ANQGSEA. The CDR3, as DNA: TGCAGCGCCTGGACTAGCGGGAGCACAGATACGCAGTATTTT. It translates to CSAWTSGSTDTQYF.

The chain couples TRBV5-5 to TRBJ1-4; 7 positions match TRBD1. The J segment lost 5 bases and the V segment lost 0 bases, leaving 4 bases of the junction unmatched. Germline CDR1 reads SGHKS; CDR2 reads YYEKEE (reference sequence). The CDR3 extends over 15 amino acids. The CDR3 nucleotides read TGTGCCAGCAGCTTGGCAGGGGGTCGGAATGAAAAACTGTTTTTT. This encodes CASSLAGGRNEKLFF.

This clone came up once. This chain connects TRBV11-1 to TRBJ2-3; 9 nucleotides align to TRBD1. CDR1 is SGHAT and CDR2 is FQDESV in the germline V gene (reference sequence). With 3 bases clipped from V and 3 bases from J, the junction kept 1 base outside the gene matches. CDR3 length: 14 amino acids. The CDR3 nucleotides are TGTGCCAGCAGCTTGGGACAGGGTACAGATACGCAGTATTTT. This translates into CASSLGQGTDTQYF.